This T cell receptor beta chain was retrieved from a study of shared clonotypes between healthy human individuals. About the study: The plates for each donor numbered three CD4 naive, three CD4 memory, two CD8 naive and one CD8 memory.

Trimming pared 4 bases from V and 2 bases from J, leaving 9 bases between. This CDR3 contains 14 residues. The germline V gene has CDR1 SGHAT and CDR2 FQNNGV. None of the donors, who were healthy HIV-negative adults, had recently had acute infections or vaccinations. Produced via immunoSEQ multiplex PCR; TCRdb's table is partial and in-frame only. The sample has 2 million to 2.5 million clones, around 95% seen once. This chain connects TRBV11-2 to TRBJ2-4; D is uncertain. The origin of this receptor is a young man in good health. The sequenced sample was naive CD4+ T cells sorted from blood. The sample's subset: CD45RA+ positively selected. The CDR3 sequence: CASSSTITKNIQYF. The CDR3 DNA follows: TGTGCCAGCAGCTCCACTATCACCAAAAACATTCAGTACTTC.